Listed below are T cell receptor beta chains from one sample, sequenced in a study of control samples from healthy donors and cancer patients. Some clones are missing from TCRdb's copy, which holds only in-frame ones; the method was immunoSEQ multiplex PCR. Of some 71,000 clones listed, 70% to 90% are singletons. Material: PBMCs. Receptors were obtained from a woman aged 45-60 years with head and neck cancer. Each CDR3 is given with its conserved first and last residue. The D gene is left open where the match is weak. Where a row states a size, it is once, few, many or the class of an expanded clone; other rows omit it.

clone size	CDR3 length	J gene	V gene	D gene	CDR3 DNA	CDR3 protein
.	16	TRBJ2-3	TRBV4-1	TRBD2	TGCGCCAGCAGCCAAGTGGGGGGGTCTAGCACAGATACGCAGTATTTT	CASSQVGGSSTDTQYF
.	14	TRBJ2-7	TRBV6-1	TRBD2	TGTGCCAGCAGTGAATCTGGCGGGGGGGCCTGGCAGTACTTC	CASSESGGGAWQYF
once	16	TRBJ1-6	TRBV27	.	TGTGCCAGCAGTTGGTACCTGGACGGCTTTAATTCACCCCTCCACTTT	CASSWYLDGFNSPLHF
.	12	TRBJ1-6	TRBV2	.	TGTGCCAGCAGGTACAGGGTCGAGGCCCTCCACTTT	CASRYRVEALHF
.	14	TRBJ2-7	TRBV4-2	.	TGTGCCAGCAGCCAAGATCGGGTGAGGGACGAGCAGTACTTC	CASSQDRVRDEQYF
.	12	TRBJ2-2	TRBV6-5	.	TGTGCCAGCACTCTAGGGGCAGGGGAGCTGTTTTTT	CASTLGAGELFF
once	14	TRBJ1-6	TRBV19	.	TGTGCCAGTATGTCGCAGGGTGGAGGTTCACCCCTCCACTTT	CASMSQGGGSPLHF
.	14	TRBJ1-2	TRBV2	.	TGTGCCAGCAGTGTGGCGGACACTTTCTATGGCTACACCTTC	CASSVADTFYGYTF
.	14	TRBJ2-7	TRBV5-1	.	TGCGCCAGCAGCTTGGCCCAGGGGAGCGGCGAGCAGTACTTC	CASSLAQGSGEQYF
.	14	TRBJ1-1	TRBV28	.	TGTGCCAGCAGTTCAGGGAAGAAGGACACTGAAGCTTTCTTT	CASSSGKKDTEAFF
few	15	TRBJ2-5	TRBV6-2/TRBV6-3	TRBD2	TGTGCCAGCAGTTACTCGGGACTAGAGGCAGAGACCCAGTACTTC	CASSYSGLEAETQYF
once	14	TRBJ1-5	TRBV11-2	TRBD1	TGTGCCAGCAGCTTAAGACAGGGGGACGCGCCCCAGCATTTT	CASSLRQGDAPQHF
.	14	TRBJ1-1	TRBV10-3	TRBD1	TGTGCCATCAGTGAGTTAAACAGGGGCACTGAAGCTTTCTTT	CAISELNRGTEAFF
.	13	TRBJ1-5	TRBV6-5	.	TGTGCCAGCTCTCCAGGGGCCGCGGGGCCCCAGCATTTT	CASSPGAAGPQHF
.	13	TRBJ1-6	TRBV6-5	.	TGTGCCAGCAGTCCGGCTAATAATTCACCCCTCCACTTT	CASSPANNSPLHF
.	15	TRBJ2-2	TRBV5-1	.	TGCGCCAGCAGCCGACCGGCCAGGGGCGGCGGGGAGCTGTTTTTT	CASSRPARGGGELFF
.	14	TRBJ1-4	TRBV6-5	.	TGTGCCAGCAGCCCAGTGGTCCCACGTGAAAAACTGTTTTTT	CASSPVVPREKLFF